The rows below give T cell receptor beta chains drawn from one sample of a study of Ad26.COV2.S vaccination and SARS-CoV-2 variants. Only in-frame clones appear in the TCRdb table, and some are missing; sequencing was by immunoSEQ multiplex PCR. The sample has roughly 680,000 clones, roughly 90% seen once. The sequencing used peripheral blood, collected in a trial of Ad26.COV2.S vaccine versus placebo. The receptors originated from a person between 18 and 65 years old who received the Ad26.COV2.S COVID-19 vaccine or a placebo. CDR3s include the opening cysteine and the closing phenylalanine or tryptophan. D genes are given only for firm matches. Expanded clones are given a class, and other clones once, few, many or no size at all.

d_call: NA; v_call: TRBV7-2; j_call: TRBJ2-6; clone_size: NA; cdr3_nt: TGTGCCAGCAGCTCTAGGACGAGGGGGTATGGGGCCAACGTCCTGACTTTC; cdr3_aa: CASSSRTRGYGANVLTF
d_call: TRBD1; v_call: TRBV7-2; j_call: TRBJ2-7; clone_size: once; cdr3_nt: TGTGCCAGCAGCTTAGCGACAGGGGGCATGAGCTACGAGCAGTACTTC; cdr3_aa: CASSLATGGMSYEQYF
d_call: TRBD1; v_call: TRBV20-1; j_call: TRBJ2-1; clone_size: few; cdr3_nt: TGCAGTGCTAGTAGGGACAGGGGGCTGGGGGAGCAGTTCTTC; cdr3_aa: CSASRDRGLGEQFF
d_call: NA; v_call: TRBV5-1; j_call: TRBJ2-7; clone_size: NA; cdr3_nt: TGCGCCAGCAGCTTGACGGACTACGAGCAGTACTTC; cdr3_aa: CASSLTDYEQYF
d_call: NA; v_call: TRBV5-1; j_call: TRBJ2-2; clone_size: NA; cdr3_nt: TGCGCCAGCAGCTTGGTTCAGCACCCGGACACCGGGGAGCTGTTTTTT; cdr3_aa: CASSLVQHPDTGELFF
d_call: NA; v_call: TRBV7-7; j_call: TRBJ2-2; clone_size: NA; cdr3_nt: TGTGCCAGCAGCTCCCTAGGGGGAGGAACCGGGGAGCTGTTTTTT; cdr3_aa: CASSSLGGGTGELFF
d_call: NA; v_call: TRBV5-4; j_call: TRBJ1-2; clone_size: NA; cdr3_nt: TGTGCCAGCAGCTTGGTAGCAGCTTATGGCTACACCTTC; cdr3_aa: CASSLVAAYGYTF
d_call: TRBD1; v_call: TRBV6-5; j_call: TRBJ1-1; clone_size: NA; cdr3_nt: TGTGCCAGCAGTTTTTTGGACAGGGGGAACACTGAAGCTTTCTTT; cdr3_aa: CASSFLDRGNTEAFF
d_call: TRBD1; v_call: TRBV7-9; j_call: TRBJ2-6; clone_size: NA; cdr3_nt: TGTGCCAGCAGCCCGACAGGGCCCTCAAGAGCCAACGTCCTGACTTTC; cdr3_aa: CASSPTGPSRANVLTF
d_call: NA; v_call: TRBV5-1; j_call: TRBJ2-1; clone_size: NA; cdr3_nt: TGCGCCAGCAGCTTGGTTGGGGGCGCATTCTACAATGAGCAGTTCTTC; cdr3_aa: CASSLVGGAFYNEQFF
d_call: NA; v_call: TRBV7-6; j_call: TRBJ1-4; clone_size: NA; cdr3_nt: TGTGCCAGCAGCTCCTTTGACCCAGGCATTGGAAAACTGTTTTTT; cdr3_aa: CASSSFDPGIGKLFF
d_call: NA; v_call: TRBV5-1; j_call: TRBJ2-2; clone_size: once; cdr3_nt: TGCGCCAGCAGCCCCCTGGGTAAACCGAACACCGGGGAGCTGTTTTTT; cdr3_aa: CASSPLGKPNTGELFF
d_call: TRBD1; v_call: TRBV27; j_call: TRBJ1-2; clone_size: NA; cdr3_nt: TGTGCCAGCAGAACGTTCGGACAGGGATGGCGCTATGGCTACACCTTC; cdr3_aa: CASRTFGQGWRYGYTF
d_call: TRBD1; v_call: TRBV9; j_call: TRBJ2-7; clone_size: NA; cdr3_nt: TGTGCCAGCAGCATGTTTGACAGGGACTACGAGCAGTACTTC; cdr3_aa: CASSMFDRDYEQYF
d_call: NA; v_call: TRBV12-3/TRBV12-4; j_call: TRBJ1-2; clone_size: NA; cdr3_nt: TGTGCCAGCACCCTACGGGGTAACTATGGCTACACCTTC; cdr3_aa: CASTLRGNYGYTF
d_call: TRBD1; v_call: TRBV3-1/TRBV3-2; j_call: TRBJ2-5; clone_size: once; cdr3_nt: TGTGCCAGCAGCCAAGCCCGAGGGACAGACAAACAAGAGACCCAGTACTTC; cdr3_aa: CASSQARGTDKQETQYF
d_call: NA; v_call: TRBV30; j_call: TRBJ2-7; clone_size: NA; cdr3_nt: TGTGCCTGGAGTCAGGTTTACGAGCAGTACTTC; cdr3_aa: CAWSQVYEQYF
d_call: NA; v_call: TRBV15; j_call: TRBJ2-6; clone_size: once; cdr3_nt: TGTGCCACCAGCCCGTCTGGGGCCAACGTCCTGACTTTC; cdr3_aa: CATSPSGANVLTF
d_call: NA; v_call: TRBV10-2; j_call: TRBJ1-3; clone_size: NA; cdr3_nt: TGCGCCAGCAGTGAACGGGAGACCATATATTTT; cdr3_aa: CASSERETIYF
d_call: NA; v_call: TRBV12-3/TRBV12-4; j_call: TRBJ2-5; clone_size: NA; cdr3_nt: TGTGCCAGCAGTTTGTTAGCGGAGACCCAGTACTTC; cdr3_aa: CASSLLAETQYF
d_call: NA; v_call: TRBV11-2; j_call: TRBJ2-1; clone_size: NA; cdr3_nt: TGTGCCAGCAGCCGCCTGGGGGGGCGAGTGAATGAGCAGTTCTTC; cdr3_aa: CASSRLGGRVNEQFF
d_call: NA; v_call: TRBV5-1; j_call: TRBJ2-1; clone_size: NA; cdr3_nt: TGCGCCAGCAGACTACTAGCCCTTTCCTACAATGAGCAGTTCTTC; cdr3_aa: CASRLLALSYNEQFF
d_call: NA; v_call: TRBV5-1; j_call: TRBJ2-7; clone_size: NA; cdr3_nt: TGCGCCAGCAGCGGGACTGGCTCCTACGAGCAGTACTTC; cdr3_aa: CASSGTGSYEQYF
d_call: TRBD2; v_call: TRBV15; j_call: TRBJ2-1; clone_size: NA; cdr3_nt: TGTGCCACTAGCGGGGTTACCTACAATGAGCAGTTCTTC; cdr3_aa: CATSGVTYNEQFF
d_call: NA; v_call: TRBV14; j_call: TRBJ1-6; clone_size: NA; cdr3_nt: TGTGCCAGCAGCCAAGGGACAGCAAATTCACCCCTCCACTTT; cdr3_aa: CASSQGTANSPLHF
d_call: TRBD1; v_call: TRBV30; j_call: TRBJ1-6; clone_size: NA; cdr3_nt: TGTGCCTGGACTCCCCGGGACAGGGATGTTTCACCCCTCCACTTT; cdr3_aa: CAWTPRDRDVSPLHF
d_call: TRBD1; v_call: TRBV30; j_call: TRBJ1-2; clone_size: NA; cdr3_nt: TGTGCCTGGAGTGACTACACAGGACAGGGGCAGGGCTACACCTTC; cdr3_aa: CAWSDYTGQGQGYTF
d_call: NA; v_call: TRBV18; j_call: TRBJ1-4; clone_size: NA; cdr3_nt: TGTGCCAGCTCATCACTCTCTACCGACAGAAGAAATGAAAAACTGTTTTTT; cdr3_aa: CASSSLSTDRRNEKLFF
d_call: NA; v_call: TRBV29-1; j_call: TRBJ1-1; clone_size: NA; cdr3_nt: TGCAGCGTTGTACACATCGGGTTGAACACTGAAGCTTTCTTT; cdr3_aa: CSVVHIGLNTEAFF
d_call: NA; v_call: TRBV5-8; j_call: TRBJ2-5; clone_size: NA; cdr3_nt: TGTGCCAGCAGCTTGGCCAGCAATACTCAAGAGACCCAGTACTTC; cdr3_aa: CASSLASNTQETQYF
d_call: NA; v_call: TRBV6-6; j_call: TRBJ2-2; clone_size: NA; cdr3_nt: TGTGCCAGCAGAGAAACGAGTAGAAACACCGGGGAGCTGTTTTTT; cdr3_aa: CASRETSRNTGELFF
d_call: TRBD1; v_call: TRBV30; j_call: TRBJ2-2; clone_size: once; cdr3_nt: TGTGCCTGGAGGCCAGCTACAGGGGACACCGGGGAGCTGTTTTTT; cdr3_aa: CAWRPATGDTGELFF
d_call: NA; v_call: TRBV14; j_call: TRBJ1-2; clone_size: NA; cdr3_nt: TGTGCCAGCAGCCAAGGGGTAGCCTATGGCTACACCTTC; cdr3_aa: CASSQGVAYGYTF
d_call: NA; v_call: TRBV2; j_call: TRBJ1-1; clone_size: NA; cdr3_nt: TGTGCCAGCAGTGAAGTTCCGACAGGAGCTGAAGCTTTCTTT; cdr3_aa: CASSEVPTGAEAFF
d_call: TRBD1; v_call: TRBV9; j_call: TRBJ1-6; clone_size: NA; cdr3_nt: TGTGCCAGCAGCGTAGCTGGGACAGGGGTCAATTCACCCCTCCACTTT; cdr3_aa: CASSVAGTGVNSPLHF
d_call: NA; v_call: TRBV12-3/TRBV12-4; j_call: TRBJ2-3; clone_size: NA; cdr3_nt: TGTGCCAGCAGTTTTATCAGCCCAGATACGCAGTATTTT; cdr3_aa: CASSFISPDTQYF
d_call: NA; v_call: TRBV6-5; j_call: TRBJ2-7; clone_size: NA; cdr3_nt: TGTGCCAGCAGTACGACCTACGAGCAGTACTTC; cdr3_aa: CASSTTYEQYF
d_call: NA; v_call: TRBV6-5; j_call: TRBJ1-2; clone_size: NA; cdr3_nt: TGTGCCAGCAGTTACTCCACTTACTTAGGGACGGGCTACACCTTC; cdr3_aa: CASSYSTYLGTGYTF
d_call: NA; v_call: TRBV5-4; j_call: TRBJ1-2; clone_size: NA; cdr3_nt: TGTGCCAGCAGTCTTCTCGGGACTCCAAGTCGTGGCTACACCTTC; cdr3_aa: CASSLLGTPSRGYTF
d_call: NA; v_call: TRBV6-6; j_call: TRBJ1-4; clone_size: NA; cdr3_nt: TGTGCCAGCAGGTGGACAGCAACTAATGAAAAACTGTTTTTT; cdr3_aa: CASRWTATNEKLFF
d_call: NA; v_call: TRBV2; j_call: TRBJ1-5; clone_size: NA; cdr3_nt: TGTGCCAGCAGTGAATCCTCTCGGGAGCGGCATTTT; cdr3_aa: CASSESSRERHF
d_call: NA; v_call: TRBV6-6; j_call: TRBJ1-5; clone_size: NA; cdr3_nt: TGTGCCAGTCATCCGGACAGTAGCAATCAGCCCCAGCATTTT; cdr3_aa: CASHPDSSNQPQHF
d_call: TRBD1; v_call: TRBV13; j_call: TRBJ2-5; clone_size: NA; cdr3_nt: TGTGCCAGCAGCTCGCCCGGGACAGGGAAGACCCAGTACTTC; cdr3_aa: CASSSPGTGKTQYF
d_call: NA; v_call: TRBV4-2; j_call: TRBJ2-7; clone_size: few; cdr3_nt: TGTGCCAGCAGCCAAGGTACGAAATCCTACGAGCAGTACTTC; cdr3_aa: CASSQGTKSYEQYF